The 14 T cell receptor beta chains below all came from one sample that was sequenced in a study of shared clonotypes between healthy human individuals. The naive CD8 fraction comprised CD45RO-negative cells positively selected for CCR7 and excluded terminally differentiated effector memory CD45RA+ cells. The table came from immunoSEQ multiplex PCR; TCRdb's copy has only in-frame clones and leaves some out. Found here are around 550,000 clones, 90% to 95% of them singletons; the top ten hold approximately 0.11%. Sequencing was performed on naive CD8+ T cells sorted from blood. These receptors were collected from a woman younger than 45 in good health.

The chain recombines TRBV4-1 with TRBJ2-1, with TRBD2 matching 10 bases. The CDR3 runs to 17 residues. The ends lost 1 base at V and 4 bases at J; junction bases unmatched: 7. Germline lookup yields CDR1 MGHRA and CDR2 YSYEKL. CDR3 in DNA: TGCGCCAGCAGCCAAGTTCCGGGACTAGCGACATACAATGAGCAGTTCTTC. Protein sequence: CASSQVPGLATYNEQFF.

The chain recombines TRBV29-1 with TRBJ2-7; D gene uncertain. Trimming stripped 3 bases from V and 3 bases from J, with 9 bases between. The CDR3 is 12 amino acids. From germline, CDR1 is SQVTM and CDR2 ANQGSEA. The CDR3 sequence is CSVEDAYYEQYF. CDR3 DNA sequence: TGCAGCGTTGAGGACGCATACTACGAGCAGTACTTC.

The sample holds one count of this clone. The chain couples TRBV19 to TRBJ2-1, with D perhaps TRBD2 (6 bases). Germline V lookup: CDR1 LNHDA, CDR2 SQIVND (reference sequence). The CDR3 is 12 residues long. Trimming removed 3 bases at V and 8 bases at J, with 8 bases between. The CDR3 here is CASSIGLYEQFF. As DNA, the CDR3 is TGTGCCAGTAGTATCGGACTATATGAGCAGTTCTTC. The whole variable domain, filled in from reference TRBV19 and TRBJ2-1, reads DGGITQSPKYLFRKEGQNVTLSCEQNLNHDAMYWYRQDPGQGLRLIYYSQIVNDFQKGDIAEGYSVSREKKESFPLTVTSAQKNPTAFYLCASSIGLYEQFFGPGTRLTVL.

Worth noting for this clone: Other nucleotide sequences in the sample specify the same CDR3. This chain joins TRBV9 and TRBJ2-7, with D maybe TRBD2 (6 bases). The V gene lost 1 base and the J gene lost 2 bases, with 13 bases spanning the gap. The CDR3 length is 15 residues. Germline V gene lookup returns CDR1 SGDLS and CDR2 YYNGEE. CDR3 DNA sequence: TGTGCCAGCAGCGTAACCCGGGACTCGCCCTACGAGCAGTACTTC. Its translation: CASSVTRDSPYEQYF.

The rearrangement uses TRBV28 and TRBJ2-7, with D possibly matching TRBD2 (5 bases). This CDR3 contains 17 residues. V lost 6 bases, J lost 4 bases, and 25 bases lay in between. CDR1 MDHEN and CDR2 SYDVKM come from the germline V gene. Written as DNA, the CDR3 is TGTGCCAGCAGCTGGGTTACTAAGGGAAACGGGGAATACGAGCAGTACTTC. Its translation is CASSWVTKGNGEYEQYF.

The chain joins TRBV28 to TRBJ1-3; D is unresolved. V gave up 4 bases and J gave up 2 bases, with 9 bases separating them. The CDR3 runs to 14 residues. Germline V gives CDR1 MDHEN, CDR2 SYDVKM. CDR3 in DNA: TGTGCCAGCAGTTACCGGAAAACTGGAAACACCATATATTTT. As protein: CASSYRKTGNTIYF.

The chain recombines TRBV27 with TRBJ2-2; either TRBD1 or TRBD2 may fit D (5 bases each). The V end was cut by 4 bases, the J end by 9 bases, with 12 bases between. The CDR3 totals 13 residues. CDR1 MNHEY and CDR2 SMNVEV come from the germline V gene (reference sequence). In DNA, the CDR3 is TGTGCCAGCAGTTCCCGGGACCCCCGGGAGCTGTTTTTT. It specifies CASSSRDPRELFF.

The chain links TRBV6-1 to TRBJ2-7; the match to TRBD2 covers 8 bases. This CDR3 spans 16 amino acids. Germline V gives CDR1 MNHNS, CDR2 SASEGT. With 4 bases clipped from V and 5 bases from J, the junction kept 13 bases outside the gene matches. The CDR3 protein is CASSASAGEKVHEQYF. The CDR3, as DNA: TGTGCCAGCAGTGCCTCAGCGGGAGAAAAGGTCCACGAGCAGTACTTC.

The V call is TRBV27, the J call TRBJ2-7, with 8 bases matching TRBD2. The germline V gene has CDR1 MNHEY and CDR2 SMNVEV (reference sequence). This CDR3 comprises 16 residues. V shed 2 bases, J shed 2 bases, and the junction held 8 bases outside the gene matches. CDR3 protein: CASSLKGSGTAYEQYF. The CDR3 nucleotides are TGTGCCAGCAGTTTAAAGGGTAGCGGGACCGCCTACGAGCAGTACTTC.

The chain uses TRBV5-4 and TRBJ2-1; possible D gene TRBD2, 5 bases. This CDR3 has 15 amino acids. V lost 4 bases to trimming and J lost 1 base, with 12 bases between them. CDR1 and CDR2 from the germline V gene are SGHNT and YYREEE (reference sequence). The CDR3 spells CASSPGSGSYNEQFF. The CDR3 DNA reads TGTGCCAGCAGCCCCGGAAGCGGATCCTACAATGAGCAGTTCTTC.

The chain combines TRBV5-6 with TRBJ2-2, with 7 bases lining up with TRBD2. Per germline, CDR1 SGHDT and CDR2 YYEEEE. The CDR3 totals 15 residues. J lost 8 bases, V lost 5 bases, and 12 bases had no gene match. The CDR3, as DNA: TGTGCCAGCAGTTTTCGGGACTATCCCCTTGGGGAGCTGTTTTTT. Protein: CASSFRDYPLGELFF.

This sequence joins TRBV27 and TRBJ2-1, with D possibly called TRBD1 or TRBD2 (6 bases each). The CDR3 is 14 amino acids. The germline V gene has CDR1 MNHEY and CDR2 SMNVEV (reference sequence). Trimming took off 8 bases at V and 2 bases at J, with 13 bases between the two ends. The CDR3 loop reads CASFQRGAYNEQFF. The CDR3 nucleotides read TGTGCCAGCTTTCAAAGGGGGGCCTACAATGAGCAGTTCTTC.

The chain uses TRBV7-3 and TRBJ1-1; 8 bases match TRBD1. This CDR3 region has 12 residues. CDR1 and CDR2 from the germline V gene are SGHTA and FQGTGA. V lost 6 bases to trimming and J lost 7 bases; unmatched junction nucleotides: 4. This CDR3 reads CASSLGTGEAFF. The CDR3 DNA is TGTGCCAGCAGTTTAGGGACAGGTGAAGCTTTCTTT.

Written as DNA, the CDR3 is TGTGCCAGCAGTTTTAGGAGGAATAGCAATCAGCCCCAGCATTTT. This gives the protein CASSFRRNSNQPQHF. The chain is built from TRBV27 and TRBJ1-5; D gene uncertain. The CDR3 runs 15 residues. Germline V gives CDR1 MNHEY, CDR2 SMNVEV (reference sequence). V gave up 3 bases and J gave up 0 bases, with 9 bases separating them.